The entry below describes one T cell receptor beta chain. This record belongs to a study of blood T cell repertoires in COVID-19. About the study: Samples taken during acute and convalescent COVID-19 were collected in the United States, Italy and Spain. Sources were T cells, B-cell-depleted T cells, or PBMCs; the material itself was cDNA or gDNA.

The authors' processing: Using reference gene primer amplification, nucleated cell counts were estimated. Libraries were prepared by immunoSEQ multiplex PCR; TCRdb keeps only in-frame clonotypes and omits some of them. V and J calls and clone size are as listed in that table; D and trimming were resolved from the DNA. Of about 110,000 clones in the sample, over 75% were seen once. V lost 5 bases, J lost 7 bases, and 15 bases lay in between. The V gene's germline CDR1 is SGHVS and CDR2 FQNEAQ. The CDR3 has 13 residues. This clonotype originated in a woman aged 50 to 60 with acute or convalescent COVID-19. V and J are TRBV7-8 and TRBJ2-7, with D perhaps TRBD2 (6 bases). Sequences were obtained from peripheral blood. The CDR3 loop is CASSPRYAGEQYF. The CDR3 DNA is TGTGCCAGCAGCCCTCGGTACGCGGGGGAGCAGTACTTC.